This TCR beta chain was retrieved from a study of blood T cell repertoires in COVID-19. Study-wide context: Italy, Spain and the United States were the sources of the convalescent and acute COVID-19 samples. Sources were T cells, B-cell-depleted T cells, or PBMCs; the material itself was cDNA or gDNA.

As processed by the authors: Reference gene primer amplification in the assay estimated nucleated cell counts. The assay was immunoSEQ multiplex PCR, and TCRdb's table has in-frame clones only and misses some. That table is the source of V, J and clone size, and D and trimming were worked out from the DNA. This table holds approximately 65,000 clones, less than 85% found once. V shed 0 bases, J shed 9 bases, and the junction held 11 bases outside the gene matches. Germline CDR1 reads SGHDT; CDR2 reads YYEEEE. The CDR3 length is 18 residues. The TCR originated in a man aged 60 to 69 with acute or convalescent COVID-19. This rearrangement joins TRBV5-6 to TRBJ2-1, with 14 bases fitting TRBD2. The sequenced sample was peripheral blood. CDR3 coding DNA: TGTGCCAGCAGCTTGGAACCGGGACTAGCGGGAGCCGTTGCTGAGCAGTTCTTC. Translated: CASSLEPGLAGAVAEQFF.